This T cell receptor beta chain was profiled in a study of blood T cell repertoires in COVID-19. About the study: T cells, B-cell-depleted T cells, or PBMCs supplied cDNA or gDNA.

V gave up 3 bases and J gave up 3 bases; unmatched junction bases: 5. The CDR3 runs 14 residues. The germline CDR1 and CDR2 sequences are SGHAT and FQNNGV. Original data processing: Reference gene primer amplification gave estimated nucleated cell counts. The table came from immunoSEQ multiplex PCR; TCRdb's copy has only in-frame clones and leaves some out. The V and J calls and the clone size are those of that table, but D and trimming were determined from the DNA. Of under 150,000 clones listed, 80% were seen once; the top ten hold roughly 13%. This clonotype was obtained from a man aged 60-69 years with active or convalescent COVID-19. V and J are TRBV11-2 and TRBJ2-7, with 7 nucleotides matching TRBD1. The sample consisted of peripheral blood. The CDR3 nucleotides are TGTGCCAGCAGCTTGACAGGGAAAAACTACGAGCAGTACTTC. Translated, it gives CASSLTGKNYEQYF.